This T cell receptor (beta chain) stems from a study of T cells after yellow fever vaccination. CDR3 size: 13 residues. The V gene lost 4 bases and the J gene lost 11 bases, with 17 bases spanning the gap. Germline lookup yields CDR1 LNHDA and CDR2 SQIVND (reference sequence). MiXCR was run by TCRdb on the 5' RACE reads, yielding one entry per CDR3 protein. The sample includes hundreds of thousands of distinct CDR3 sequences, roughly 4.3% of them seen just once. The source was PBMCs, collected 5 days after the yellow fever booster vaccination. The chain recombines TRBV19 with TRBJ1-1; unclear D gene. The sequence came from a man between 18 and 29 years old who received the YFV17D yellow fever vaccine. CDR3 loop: CASSKGQDRGAFF. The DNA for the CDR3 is TGTGCCAGTAGTAAGGGCCAGGATCGTGGGGCTTTCTTT.